The 20 T cell receptor beta chains listed next were all sequenced from one sample in a study of technical replicates of blood from several donors (dated by TCRdb to about 2017). The library was made by the immunoSEQ multiplex PCR assay. TCRdb limited this immuneACCESS table to in-frame rearrangements with V and J called. A share of clones is missing; checked studies link under half to unresolved V genes, and the rest is unexplained. For this sample the table gives around 50,000 clones, of which roughly 94% were detected only once. The top ten constitute roughly 0.22% of the sample. Sequencing was done on a sample of T cells isolated from PBMCs. Receptors were obtained from a human donor in good health.

This sequence joins TRBV7-6 and TRBJ1-4; D gene ambiguous. The CDR3 has 14 amino acids. Germline lookup yields CDR1 SGHVS and CDR2 FNYEAQ. The V end was cut by 5 bases, the J end by 8 bases, with 15 bases between. CDR3 coding DNA: TGTGCCAGCAGCCAAGATGCTGGGCCCGAAAAACTGTTTTTT. This translates into CASSQDAGPEKLFF.

This clone was observed a single time. The chain carries TRBV28 and TRBJ2-1, with D possibly matching TRBD2 (5 bases). The CDR3 is made up of 15 amino acids. Germline CDR1 is MDHEN and CDR2 is SYDVKM. Trimming shortened V by 4 bases and J by 9 bases, and 19 bases separated the two germline ends. CDR3 loop: CASSSTFRGNGEQFF. Written as DNA, the CDR3 is TGTGCCAGCAGTTCCACATTCAGAGGGAATGGTGAGCAGTTCTTC.

The chain couples TRBV7-6 to TRBJ1-4; 9 bases map to TRBD1. The V gene's germline CDR1 is SGHVS and CDR2 FNYEAQ. This CDR3 comprises 20 residues. J was trimmed by 0 bases and V by 1 base; bases with no gene match: 12. The CDR3 is CASSLDLRTGAFATNEKLFF. The CDR3 DNA sequence: TGTGCCAGCAGCTTAGACCTTCGGACAGGGGCTTTCGCAACTAATGAAAAACTGTTTTTT.

The chain links TRBV5-1 to TRBJ2-4; TRBD2 matches 14 bases. The trim removed 0 bases at V and 2 bases at J, leaving 4 bases unmatched. The CDR3 contains 18 residues. The V gene's germline CDR1 is SGHRS and CDR2 YFSETQ. CDR3 protein: CASSLGLAGGPTKNIQYF. Here the CDR3 DNA reads TGCGCCAGCAGCTTGGGACTAGCGGGGGGGCCGACCAAAAACATTCAGTACTTC.

The chain links TRBV9 to TRBJ1-1, with 10 positions matching TRBD1. The length of the CDR3 is 16 residues. Germline CDR1 SGDLS, CDR2 YYNGEE. V shed 4 bases, J shed 0 bases, and the junction held 6 bases outside the gene matches. As DNA, the CDR3 is TGTGCCAGCAGCCCAAAGACAGGGGGCATGAACACTGAAGCTTTCTTT. Amino acids: CASSPKTGGMNTEAFF.

The chain employs TRBV7-6 and TRBJ2-7, with a weak D call TRBD1 (6 bases). The germline V gene encodes CDR1 SGHVS and CDR2 FNYEAQ. The CDR3 is 17 amino acids. V was trimmed by 1 base and J by 0 bases, leaving 16 bases between them. CDR3 DNA sequence: TGTGCCAGCAGCTTAGTGGGGACATTTTCGAGCTCCTACGAGCAGTACTTC. Its protein is CASSLVGTFSSSYEQYF.

This chain joins TRBV6-6 and TRBJ2-5; TRBD1 aligns across 9 bases. With V trimmed by 6 bases and J by 5 bases, 13 bases remained unmatched. The CDR3 covers 16 residues. CDR1 MNHNY and CDR2 SVGAGI come from the germline V gene (reference sequence). The CDR3 coding sequence is TGTGCCAGCAGCCCGGGACAGGGCCTTCCAAGGGAGACCCAGTACTTC. This sequence encodes CASSPGQGLPRETQYF.

The rearrangement uses TRBV9 and TRBJ1-5; 7 nucleotides line up with TRBD1. There are 14 residues in the CDR3. After removal of 2 bases from V and 6 bases from J, the junction contained 5 bases not matched to a gene. Germline lookup yields CDR1 SGDLS and CDR2 YYNGEE. The CDR3: CASSVQGEGQPQHF. CDR3 DNA: TGTGCCAGCAGCGTGCAGGGGGAAGGTCAGCCCCAGCATTTT.

The genes are TRBV12-5 and TRBJ2-3, with D possibly being TRBD2 (6 bases). Trimming took off 6 bases at V and 2 bases at J, with 12 bases between the two ends. The CDR3 has 14 amino acids. From germline, CDR1 is LGHNT and CDR2 FRNRAP. As DNA, the CDR3 is TGTGCTAGTGGACTAGGGGACTCCACAGATACGCAGTATTTT. Translating it yields CASGLGDSTDTQYF. The full variable domain, in which reference TRBV12-5 and TRBJ2-3 provide the parts outside the CDR3, is DARVTQTPRHKVTEMGQEVTMRCQPILGHNTVFWYRQTMMQGLELLAYFRNRAPLDDSGMPKDRFSAEMPDATLATLKIQPSEPRDSAVYFCASGLGDSTDTQYFGPGTRLTVL.

The rearrangement links TRBV5-1 to TRBJ1-6; the D is unclear. V was shortened by 0 bases and J by 7 bases, with 11 bases between the two germline ends. Germline values: CDR1 SGHRS, CDR2 YFSETQ. The CDR3 is made up of 15 amino acids. CDR3 sequence: CASSLDRWQNSPLHF. The DNA of the CDR3 is TGCGCCAGCAGCTTGGATCGATGGCAAAATTCACCCCTCCACTTT.

This chain joins TRBV10-2 and TRBJ2-3; D is possibly TRBD2 (5 bases). Germline V gives CDR1 WSHSY, CDR2 SAAADI. The CDR3 is 14 amino acids. Deletions cut 6 bases from V and 6 bases from J, with 16 bases between. The CDR3, as DNA: TGCGCCAGCAGAGGACTGGATGCCCTGGATACGCAGTATTTT. Amino acids: CASRGLDALDTQYF.

This chain uses TRBV5-1 with TRBJ2-3; TRBD2 is a possible D gene (6 bases). The CDR3 length is 15 residues. Per germline, CDR1 SGHRS and CDR2 YFSETQ. V was cut by 3 bases and J by 0 bases, with 11 bases left in between. The DNA of the CDR3 is TGCGCCAGCAGCTGGAGCGGGCCTAGCACAGATACGCAGTATTTT. This encodes CASSWSGPSTDTQYF.

V gene TRBV9 combines with J gene TRBJ2-7; possibly TRBD2 for D (5 bases). Germline-derived CDR1 and CDR2 are SGDLS and YYNGEE. The CDR3 contains 16 residues. V was pared by 1 base and J by 0 bases, with 14 bases between. Here the CDR3 reads CASSVRSGPSSYEQYF. The CDR3 DNA reads TGTGCCAGCAGCGTACGGAGCGGTCCTAGCTCCTACGAGCAGTACTTC. Together with reference TRBV9 and TRBJ2-7, the CDR3 gives the full variable domain: DSGVTQTPKHLITATGQRVTLRCSPRSGDLSVYWYQQSLDQGLQFLIQYYNGEERAKGNILERFSAQQFPDLHSELNLSSLELGDSALYFCASSVRSGPSSYEQYFGPGTRLTVT.

V usage is TRBV7-3 and J usage is TRBJ1-2; TRBD1 matches 7 bases. The CDR3 sequence is 17 residues long. The ends lost 4 bases at V and 0 bases at J; junction bases unmatched: 11. The germline gives CDR1 SGHTA, CDR2 FQGTGA. DNA for the CDR3: TGTGCCAGCAGCTCCTCTGGAAACAGGGGTACTAACTATGGCTACACCTTC. Translating gives CASSSSGNRGTNYGYTF.

The J gene is TRBJ2-1, the V gene TRBV7-9; 8 bases line up with TRBD2. The CDR3 is 15 amino acids. Germline CDR1 is SEHNR and CDR2 is FQNEAQ (reference sequence). Losses at the gene ends were 5 bases for V and 7 bases for J; bases not matched to a gene: 10. The CDR3 DNA follows: TGTGCCAGCAGCCCTTCGGGACTAGGGGGGAATGAGCAGTTCTTC. It codes for CASSPSGLGGNEQFF. Looking up the rest from reference TRBV7-9 and TRBJ2-1 gives the full variable domain: DTGVSQNPRHKITKRGQNVTFRCDPISEHNRLYWYRQTLGQGPEFLTYFQNEAQLEKSRLLSDRFSAERPKGSFSTLEIQRTEQGDSAMYLCASSPSGLGGNEQFFGPGTRLTVL.

The chain recombines TRBV28 with TRBJ2-7; 11 positions agree with TRBD2. The CDR3 is 15 amino acids. Germline CDR1 reads MDHEN; CDR2 reads SYDVKM. The J segment lost 2 bases and the V segment lost 10 bases, leaving 10 bases of the junction unmatched. CDR3 sequence reads: CAITTQTSGTYEQYF. The CDR3 DNA follows: TGTGCCATCACGACCCAGACTAGCGGGACCTACGAGCAGTACTTC.

The chain employs TRBV10-3 and TRBJ1-3, with D unclear. The V end was cut by 4 bases, the J end by 1 base, with 8 bases between. This CDR3 has 14 residues. CDR1 is ENHRY, CDR2 SYGVKD, per germline. CDR3 sequence: CAISAKESGNTIYF. CDR3 in DNA: TGTGCCATCAGTGCTAAGGAGTCTGGAAACACCATATATTTT.

The CDR3 DNA follows: TGTGCCAGCACACAGGACACCTCGAGGAACTATGGCTACACCTTC. Protein sequence: CASTQDTSRNYGYTF. V usage is TRBV5-6 and J usage is TRBJ1-2; weak D call: TRBD1 (5 bases). CDR3 length equals 15 residues. The V gene's germline CDR1 is SGHDT and CDR2 YYEEEE. Deletions cut 6 bases from V and 2 bases from J, with 17 bases between.

The chain is built from TRBV7-8 and TRBJ1-2, with D maybe TRBD1 (5 bases). The CDR3 consists of 16 residues. With 1 base removed from V and 4 bases from J, the gap between germline ends came to 16 bases. In germline, CDR1 is SGHVS, CDR2 FQNEAQ. The CDR3 loop reads CASSLVTGGRGYGYTF. CDR3 bases: TGTGCCAGCAGCTTAGTCACGGGGGGAAGGGGCTATGGCTACACCTTC.

V and J are TRBV15 and TRBJ2-3; 10 nucleotides line up with TRBD2. Trimming removed 0 bases from V and 9 bases from J; junction bases left unmatched: 9. The CDR3 has 16 residues. Germline V lookup: CDR1 LNHNV, CDR2 YYDKDF (reference sequence). The CDR3 here is CATSRDQSGRADTQYF. The CDR3 DNA reads as TGTGCCACCAGCAGAGATCAAAGCGGGAGGGCCGACACGCAGTATTTT.